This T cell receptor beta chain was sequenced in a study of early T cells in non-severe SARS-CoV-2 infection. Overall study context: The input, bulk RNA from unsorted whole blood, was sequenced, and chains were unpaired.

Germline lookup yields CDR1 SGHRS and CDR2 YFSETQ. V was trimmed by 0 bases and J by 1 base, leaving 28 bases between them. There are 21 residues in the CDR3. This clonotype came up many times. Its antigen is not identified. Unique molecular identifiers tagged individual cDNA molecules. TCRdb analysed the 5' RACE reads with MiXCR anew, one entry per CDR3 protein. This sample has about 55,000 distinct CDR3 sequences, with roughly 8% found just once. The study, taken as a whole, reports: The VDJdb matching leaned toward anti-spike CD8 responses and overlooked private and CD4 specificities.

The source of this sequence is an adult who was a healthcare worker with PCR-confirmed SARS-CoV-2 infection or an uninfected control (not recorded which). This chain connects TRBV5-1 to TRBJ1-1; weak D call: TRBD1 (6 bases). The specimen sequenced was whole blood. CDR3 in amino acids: CASSLDERQGLVSRGNTEAFF. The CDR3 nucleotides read TGCGCCAGCAGCTTGGATGAAAGGCAGGGGCTCGTTTCGCGTGGGAACACTGAAGCTTTCTTT.